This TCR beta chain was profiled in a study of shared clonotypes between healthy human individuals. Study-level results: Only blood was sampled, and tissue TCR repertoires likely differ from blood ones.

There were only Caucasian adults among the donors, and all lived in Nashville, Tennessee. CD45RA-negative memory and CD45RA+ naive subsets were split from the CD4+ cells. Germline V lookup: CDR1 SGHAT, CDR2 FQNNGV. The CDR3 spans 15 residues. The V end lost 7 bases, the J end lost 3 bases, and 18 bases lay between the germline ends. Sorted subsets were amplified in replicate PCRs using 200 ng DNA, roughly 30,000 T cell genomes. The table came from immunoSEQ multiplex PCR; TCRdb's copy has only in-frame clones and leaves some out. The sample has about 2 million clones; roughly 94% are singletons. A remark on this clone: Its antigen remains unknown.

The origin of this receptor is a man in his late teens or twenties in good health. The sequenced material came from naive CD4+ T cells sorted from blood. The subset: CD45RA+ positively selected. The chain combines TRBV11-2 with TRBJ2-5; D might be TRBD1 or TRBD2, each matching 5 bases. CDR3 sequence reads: CASIASGRSEETQYF. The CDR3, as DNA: TGTGCCAGCATCGCATCGGGGCGTTCAGAAGAGACCCAGTACTTC.